This is a list of T cell receptor beta chains from one sample in a study of blood T cell repertoires in COVID-19. Repertoires were generated with immunoSEQ multiplex PCR, while TCRdb's copy carries only in-frame clones and drops some. The sample carries about 140,000 clones, about nine tenths recorded once. The sequencing sample was made of peripheral blood. The receptor source for this set is a man aged 50 to 59 with active or convalescent COVID-19. CDR3s include the opening cysteine and the closing phenylalanine or tryptophan.

j_call v_call cdr3_aa
TRBJ2-7 TRBV3-1/TRBV3-2 CASSPRDSAYEQYF
TRBJ1-5 TRBV6-6 CASSYWANNQPQHF
TRBJ1-6 TRBV11-3 CASSPSGGDNSPLHF
TRBJ1-5 TRBV6-5 CASSPPGTNNQPQHF
TRBJ2-3 TRBV19 CASSIDMKGPDTQYF
TRBJ2-7 TRBV4-3 CASSHYSGGFPYEQYF
TRBJ2-1 TRBV7-3 CASSLSGTYNEQFF
TRBJ2-7 TRBV7-3 CASSFKAGPYEQYF
TRBJ1-5 TRBV28 CASSPGQFSNQPQHF
TRBJ1-6 TRBV18 CASSPAVTGGNSPLHF
TRBJ2-7 TRBV19 CASSGPGQGIYEQYF
TRBJ2-3 TRBV5-4 CASSVASLQGTQYF
TRBJ1-2 TRBV19 CASSILGTEVLYGYTF
TRBJ1-4 TRBV9 CASSPSRQAEKLFF
TRBJ1-1 TRBV4-1 CASSQDRIGGTEAFF
TRBJ1-6 TRBV18 CASSPNNSPLHF
TRBJ1-4 TRBV24-1 CATGQGGNEKLFF